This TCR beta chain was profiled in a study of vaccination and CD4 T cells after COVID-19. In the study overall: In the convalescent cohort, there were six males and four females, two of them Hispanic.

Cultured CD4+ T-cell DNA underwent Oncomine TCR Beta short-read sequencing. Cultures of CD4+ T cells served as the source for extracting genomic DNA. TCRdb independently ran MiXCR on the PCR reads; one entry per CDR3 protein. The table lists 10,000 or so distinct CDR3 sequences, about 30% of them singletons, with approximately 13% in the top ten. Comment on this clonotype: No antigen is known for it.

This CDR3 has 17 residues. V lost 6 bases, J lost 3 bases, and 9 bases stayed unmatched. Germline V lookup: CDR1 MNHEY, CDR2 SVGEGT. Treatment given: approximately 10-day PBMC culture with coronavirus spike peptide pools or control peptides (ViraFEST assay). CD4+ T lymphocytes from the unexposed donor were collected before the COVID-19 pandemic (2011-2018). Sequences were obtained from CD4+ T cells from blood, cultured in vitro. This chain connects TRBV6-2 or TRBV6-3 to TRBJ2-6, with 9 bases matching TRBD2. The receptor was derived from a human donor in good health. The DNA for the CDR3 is TGTGCCAGCAGATTAGTAGCGGGAGCAGTTGGGGCCAACGTCCTGACTTTC. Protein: CASRLVAGAVGANVLTF.